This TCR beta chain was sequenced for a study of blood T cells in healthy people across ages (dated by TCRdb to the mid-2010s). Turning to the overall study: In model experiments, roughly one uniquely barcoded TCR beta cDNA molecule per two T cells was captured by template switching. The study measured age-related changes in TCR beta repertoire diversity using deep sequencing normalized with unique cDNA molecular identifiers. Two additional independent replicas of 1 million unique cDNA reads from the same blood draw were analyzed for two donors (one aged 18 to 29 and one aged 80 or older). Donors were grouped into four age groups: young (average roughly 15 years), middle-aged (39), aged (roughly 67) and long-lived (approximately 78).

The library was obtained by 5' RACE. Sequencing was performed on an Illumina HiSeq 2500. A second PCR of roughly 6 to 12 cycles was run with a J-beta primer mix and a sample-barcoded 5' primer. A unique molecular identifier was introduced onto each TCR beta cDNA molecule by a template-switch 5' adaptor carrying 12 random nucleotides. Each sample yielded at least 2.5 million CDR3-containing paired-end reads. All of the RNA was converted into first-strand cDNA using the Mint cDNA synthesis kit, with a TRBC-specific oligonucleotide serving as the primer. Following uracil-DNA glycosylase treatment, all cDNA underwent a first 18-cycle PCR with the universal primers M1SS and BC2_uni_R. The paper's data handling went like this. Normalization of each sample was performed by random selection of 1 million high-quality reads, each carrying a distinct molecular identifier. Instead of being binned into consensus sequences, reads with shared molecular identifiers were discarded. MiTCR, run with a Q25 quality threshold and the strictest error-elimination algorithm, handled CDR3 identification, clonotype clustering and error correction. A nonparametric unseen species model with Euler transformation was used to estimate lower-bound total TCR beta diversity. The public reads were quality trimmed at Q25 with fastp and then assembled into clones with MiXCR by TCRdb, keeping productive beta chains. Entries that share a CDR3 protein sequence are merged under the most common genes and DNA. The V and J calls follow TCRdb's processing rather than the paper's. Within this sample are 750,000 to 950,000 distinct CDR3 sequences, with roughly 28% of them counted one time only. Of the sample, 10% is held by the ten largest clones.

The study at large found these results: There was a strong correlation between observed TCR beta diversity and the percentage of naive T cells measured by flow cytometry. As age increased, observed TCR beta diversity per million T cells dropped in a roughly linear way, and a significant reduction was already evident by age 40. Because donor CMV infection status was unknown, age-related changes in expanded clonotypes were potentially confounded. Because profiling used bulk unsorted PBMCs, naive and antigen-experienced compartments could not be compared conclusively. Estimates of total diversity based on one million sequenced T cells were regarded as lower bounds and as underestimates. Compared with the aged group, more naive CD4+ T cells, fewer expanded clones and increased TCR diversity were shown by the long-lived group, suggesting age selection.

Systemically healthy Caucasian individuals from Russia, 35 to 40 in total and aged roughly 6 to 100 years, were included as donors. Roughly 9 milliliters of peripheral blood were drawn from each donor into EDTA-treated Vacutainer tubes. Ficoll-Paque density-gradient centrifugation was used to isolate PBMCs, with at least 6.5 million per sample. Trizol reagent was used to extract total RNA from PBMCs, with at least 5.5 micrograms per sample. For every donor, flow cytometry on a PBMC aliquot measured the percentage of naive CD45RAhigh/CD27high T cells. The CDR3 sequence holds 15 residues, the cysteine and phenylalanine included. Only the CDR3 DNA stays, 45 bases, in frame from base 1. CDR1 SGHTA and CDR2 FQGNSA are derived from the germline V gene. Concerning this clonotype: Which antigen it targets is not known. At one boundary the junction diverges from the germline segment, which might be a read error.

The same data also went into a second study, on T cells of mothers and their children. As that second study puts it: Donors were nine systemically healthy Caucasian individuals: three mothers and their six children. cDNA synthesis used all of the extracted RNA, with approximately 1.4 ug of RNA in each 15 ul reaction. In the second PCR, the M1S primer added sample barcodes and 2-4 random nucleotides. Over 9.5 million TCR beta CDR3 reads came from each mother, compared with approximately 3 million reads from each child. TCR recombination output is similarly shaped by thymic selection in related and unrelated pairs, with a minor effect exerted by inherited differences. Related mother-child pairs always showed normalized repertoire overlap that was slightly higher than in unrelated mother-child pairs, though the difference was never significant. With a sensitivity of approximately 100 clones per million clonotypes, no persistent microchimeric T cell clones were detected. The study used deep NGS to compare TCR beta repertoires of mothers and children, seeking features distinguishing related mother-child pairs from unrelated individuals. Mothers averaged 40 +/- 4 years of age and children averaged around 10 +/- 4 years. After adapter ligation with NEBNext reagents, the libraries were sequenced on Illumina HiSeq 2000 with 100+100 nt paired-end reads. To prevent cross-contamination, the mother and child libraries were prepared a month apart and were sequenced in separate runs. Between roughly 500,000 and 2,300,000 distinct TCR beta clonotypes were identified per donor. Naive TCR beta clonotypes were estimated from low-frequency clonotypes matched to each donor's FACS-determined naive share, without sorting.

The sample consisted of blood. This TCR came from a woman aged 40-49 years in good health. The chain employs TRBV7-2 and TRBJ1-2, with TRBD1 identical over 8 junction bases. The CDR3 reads CACSSRTGSIYGYTF. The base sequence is TGTGCCTGCAGCTCAAGGACAGGGTCAATCTATGGCTACACCTTC.